The entry below gives a single TCR beta chain sequence along with its context. The antigen is not known. These data originate in a study of monozygotic twins with cystic fibrosis. General study results and limits: V usage most resembled the co-twin in 13 of 16 pairs. The repertoire was suggested to be naive-dominated, clonality median around 0.0093.

Libraries were prepared by immunoSEQ multiplex PCR; TCRdb keeps only in-frame clonotypes and omits some of them. The data show 12,000 to 15,000 clones, with roughly 98% seen just once and roughly 0.44% held by the top ten. Germline V gene lookup returns CDR1 MNHEY and CDR2 SMNVEV (reference sequence). The ends were cut back, 6 bases at V and 6 bases at J, with 17 bases in the middle. The CDR3 runs 14 residues. The rearrangement joins TRBV27 to TRBJ1-1; a possible D gene is TRBD1 (5 bases). The sequenced sample was blood. This receptor was identified in a girl aged 2 to 10 with cystic fibrosis. In DNA, the CDR3 is TGTGCCAGCAGCCTGCTGGGGGGGTTCGCTGAAGCTTTCTTT. It is translated as CASSLLGGFAEAFF.